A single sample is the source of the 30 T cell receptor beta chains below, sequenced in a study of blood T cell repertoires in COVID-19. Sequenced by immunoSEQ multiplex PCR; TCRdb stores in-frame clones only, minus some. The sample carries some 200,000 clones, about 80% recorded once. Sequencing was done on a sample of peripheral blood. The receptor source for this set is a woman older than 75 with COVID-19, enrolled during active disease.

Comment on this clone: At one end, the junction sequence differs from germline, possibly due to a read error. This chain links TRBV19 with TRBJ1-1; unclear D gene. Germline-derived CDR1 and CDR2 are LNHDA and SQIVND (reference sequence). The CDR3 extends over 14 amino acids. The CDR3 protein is CASSHTGVNTEAFF. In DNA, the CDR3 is TGTGCCAGTAGCCACACCGGGGTGAATACTGAAGCTTTCTTT. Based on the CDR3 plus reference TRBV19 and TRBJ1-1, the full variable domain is DGGITQSPKYLFRKEGQNVTLSCEQNLNHDAMYWYRQDPGQGLRLIYYSQIVNDFQKGDIAEGYSVSREKKESFPLTVTSAQKNPTAFYLCASSHTGVNTEAFFGQGTRLTVV.

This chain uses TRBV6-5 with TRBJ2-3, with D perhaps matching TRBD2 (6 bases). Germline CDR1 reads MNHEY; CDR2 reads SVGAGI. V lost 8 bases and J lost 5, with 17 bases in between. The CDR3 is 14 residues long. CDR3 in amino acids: CASSGRLAQDTQYF. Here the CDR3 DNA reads TGTGCCAGCTCGGGGAGGCTAGCACAAGATACGCAGTATTTT.

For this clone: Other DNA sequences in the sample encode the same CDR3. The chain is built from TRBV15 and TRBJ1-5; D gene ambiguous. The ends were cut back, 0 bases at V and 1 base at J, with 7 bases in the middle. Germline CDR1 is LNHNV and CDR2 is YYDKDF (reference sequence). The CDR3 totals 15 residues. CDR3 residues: CATSRDRGSNQPQHF. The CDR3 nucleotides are TGTGCCACCAGCAGAGATCGTGGCAGCAATCAGCCCCAGCATTTT.

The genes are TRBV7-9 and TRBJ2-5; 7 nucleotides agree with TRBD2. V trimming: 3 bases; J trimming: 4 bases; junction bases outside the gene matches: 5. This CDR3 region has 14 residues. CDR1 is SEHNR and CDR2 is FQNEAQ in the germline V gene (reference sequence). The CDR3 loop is CASSFVGGGETQYF. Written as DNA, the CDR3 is TGTGCCAGCAGCTTCGTCGGCGGGGGAGAGACCCAGTACTTC. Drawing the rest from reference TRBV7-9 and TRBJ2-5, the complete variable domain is DTGVSQNPRHKITKRGQNVTFRCDPISEHNRLYWYRQTLGQGPEFLTYFQNEAQLEKSRLLSDRFSAERPKGSFSTLEIQRTEQGDSAMYLCASSFVGGGETQYFGPGTRLLVL.

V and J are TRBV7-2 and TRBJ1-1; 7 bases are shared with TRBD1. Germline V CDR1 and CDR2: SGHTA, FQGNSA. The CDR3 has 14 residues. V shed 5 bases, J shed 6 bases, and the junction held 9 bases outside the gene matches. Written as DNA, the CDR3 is TGTGCCAGCAGCCAAGGGGGTGGGACAGCTGAAGCTTTCTTT. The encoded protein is CASSQGGGTAEAFF. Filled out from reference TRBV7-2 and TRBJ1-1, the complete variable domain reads GAGVSQSPSNKVTEKGKDVELRCDPISGHTALYWYRQSLGQGLEFLIYFQGNSAPDKSGLPSDRFSAERTGGSVSTLTIQRTQQEDSAVYLCASSQGGGTAEAFFGQGTRLTVV.

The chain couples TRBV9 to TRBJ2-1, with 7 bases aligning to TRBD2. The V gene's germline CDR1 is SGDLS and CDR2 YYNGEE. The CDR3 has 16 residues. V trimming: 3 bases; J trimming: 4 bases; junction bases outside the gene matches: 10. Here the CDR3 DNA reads TGTGCCAGCAGCGCCCAAGGTCTAGCGGCTTACAATGAGCAGTTCTTC. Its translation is CASSAQGLAAYNEQFF.

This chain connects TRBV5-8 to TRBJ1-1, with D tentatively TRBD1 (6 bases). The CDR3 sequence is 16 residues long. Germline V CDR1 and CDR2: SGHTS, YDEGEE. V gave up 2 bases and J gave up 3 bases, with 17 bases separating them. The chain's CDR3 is CASSFSGVRGDTEAFF. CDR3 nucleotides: TGTGCCAGCAGCTTCTCAGGGGTACGGGGAGACACTGAAGCTTTCTTT.

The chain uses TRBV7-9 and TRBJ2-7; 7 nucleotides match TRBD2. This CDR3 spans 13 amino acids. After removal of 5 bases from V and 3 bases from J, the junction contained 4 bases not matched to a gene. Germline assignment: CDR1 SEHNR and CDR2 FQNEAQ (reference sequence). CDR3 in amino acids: CASSEPSGYEQYF. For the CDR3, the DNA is TGTGCCAGCAGCGAACCTAGCGGCTACGAGCAGTACTTC.

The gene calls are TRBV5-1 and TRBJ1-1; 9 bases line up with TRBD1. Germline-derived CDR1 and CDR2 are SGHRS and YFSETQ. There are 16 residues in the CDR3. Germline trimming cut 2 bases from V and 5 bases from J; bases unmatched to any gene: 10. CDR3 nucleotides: TGCGCCAGCAGCTTCACAGGGGGCGCCGTAGGAACTGAAGCTTTCTTT. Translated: CASSFTGGAVGTEAFF.

CDR3: CASSYEGNQDYGYTF. CDR3 nucleotides: TGTGCCAGCAGTTACGAGGGAAACCAAGACTATGGCTACACCTTC. The V gene is TRBV6-5, the J gene TRBJ1-2; D gene unclear. Between the trimmed V and J ends, which lost 2 bases and 3 bases, there was a span of 13 bases. The CDR3 has 15 residues. Germline V gene sequence: CDR1 MNHEY, CDR2 SVGAGI.

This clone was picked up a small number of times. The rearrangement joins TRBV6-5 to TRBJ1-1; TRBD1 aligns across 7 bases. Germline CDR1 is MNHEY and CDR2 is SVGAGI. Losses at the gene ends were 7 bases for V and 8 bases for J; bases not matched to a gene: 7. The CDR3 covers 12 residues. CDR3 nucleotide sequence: TGTGCCAGCACCTTCCGAGGGGGCGAAGCTTTCTTT. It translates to CASTFRGGEAFF.

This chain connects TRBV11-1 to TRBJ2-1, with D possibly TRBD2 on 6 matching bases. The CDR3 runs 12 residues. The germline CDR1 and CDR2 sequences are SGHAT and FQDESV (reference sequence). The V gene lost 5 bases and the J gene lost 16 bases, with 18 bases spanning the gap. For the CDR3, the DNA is TGTGCCAGCAGCACCGGACTACCCTCCCTTTTCTTC. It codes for CASSTGLPSLFF.

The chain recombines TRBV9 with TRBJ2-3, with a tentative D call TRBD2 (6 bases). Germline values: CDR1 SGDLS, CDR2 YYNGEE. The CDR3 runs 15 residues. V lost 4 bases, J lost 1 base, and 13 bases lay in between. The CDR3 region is CASSPRERGTDTQYF. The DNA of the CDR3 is TGTGCCAGCAGCCCCCGGGAGAGGGGCACAGATACGCAGTATTTT.

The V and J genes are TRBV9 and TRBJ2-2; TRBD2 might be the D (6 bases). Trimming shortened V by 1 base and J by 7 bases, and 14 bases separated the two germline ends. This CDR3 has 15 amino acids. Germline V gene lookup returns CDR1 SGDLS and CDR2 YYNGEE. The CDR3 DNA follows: TGTGCCAGCAGCGTACTACCCTCGGGGGACGGGGAGCTGTTTTTT. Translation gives CASSVLPSGDGELFF.

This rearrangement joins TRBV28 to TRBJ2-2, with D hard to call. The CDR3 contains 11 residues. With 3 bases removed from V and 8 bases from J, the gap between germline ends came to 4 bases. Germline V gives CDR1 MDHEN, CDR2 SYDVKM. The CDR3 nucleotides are TGTGCCAGCAGTTTTCTGGGGGAGCTGTTTTTT. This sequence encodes CASSFLGELFF.

The CDR3 protein is CASCTGVSTEAFF. The CDR3 DNA follows: TGTGCCAGCTGCACAGGAGTGAGCACTGAAGCTTTCTTT. The chain has TRBV18 and TRBJ1-1; D perhaps matches TRBD1 (5 bases). Germline CDR1 is KGHSH and CDR2 is LQKENI. V was clipped by 7 bases and J by 4 bases, with 13 bases between them. This CDR3 has 13 amino acids.

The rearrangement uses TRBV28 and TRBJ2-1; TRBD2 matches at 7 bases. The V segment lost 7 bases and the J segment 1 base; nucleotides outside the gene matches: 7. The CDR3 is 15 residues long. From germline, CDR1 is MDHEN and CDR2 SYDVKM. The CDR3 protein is CASIERGRSYNEQFF. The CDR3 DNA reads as TGTGCCAGCATAGAGCGGGGAAGATCCTACAATGAGCAGTTCTTC.

CDR3 nucleotides: TGTGCCACCAGTGATTTGGGGACTAGCGGGAGGGGGAATGAGCAGTTCTTC. Encoded protein: CATSDLGTSGRGNEQFF. The J gene is TRBJ2-1, the V gene TRBV24-1, with 16 nucleotides matching TRBD2. Germline-derived CDR1 and CDR2 are KGHDR and SFDVKD. V was clipped by 0 bases and J by 7 bases; unmatched bases: 2. The length of the CDR3 is 17 residues.

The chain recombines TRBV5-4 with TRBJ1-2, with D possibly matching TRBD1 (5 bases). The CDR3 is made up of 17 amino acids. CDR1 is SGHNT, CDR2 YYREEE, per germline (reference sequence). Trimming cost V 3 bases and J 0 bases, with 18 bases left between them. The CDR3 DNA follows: TGTGCCAGCAGCTCCAGTGTCAGGGATATTGCTAACTATGGCTACACCTTC. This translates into CASSSSVRDIANYGYTF.

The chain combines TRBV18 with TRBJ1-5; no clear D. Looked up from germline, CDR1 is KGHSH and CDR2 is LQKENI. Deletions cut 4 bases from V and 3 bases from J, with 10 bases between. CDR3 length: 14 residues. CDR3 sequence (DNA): TGTGCCAGCTCACTTCCCGGAGACAATCAGCCCCAGCATTTT. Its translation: CASSLPGDNQPQHF.

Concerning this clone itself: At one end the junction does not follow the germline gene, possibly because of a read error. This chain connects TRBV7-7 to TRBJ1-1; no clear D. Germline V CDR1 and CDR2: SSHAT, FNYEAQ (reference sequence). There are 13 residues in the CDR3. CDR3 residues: CASSFTDDTEAFF. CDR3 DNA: TGTGCTAGCAGCTTTACAGACGATACTGAAGCTTTCTTT.

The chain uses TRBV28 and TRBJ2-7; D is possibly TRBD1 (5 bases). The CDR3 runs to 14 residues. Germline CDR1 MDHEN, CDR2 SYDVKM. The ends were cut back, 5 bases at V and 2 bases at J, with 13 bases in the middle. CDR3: CASSRSGPTYEQYF. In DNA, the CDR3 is TGTGCCAGCAGTCGGTCAGGGCCGACCTACGAGCAGTACTTC.

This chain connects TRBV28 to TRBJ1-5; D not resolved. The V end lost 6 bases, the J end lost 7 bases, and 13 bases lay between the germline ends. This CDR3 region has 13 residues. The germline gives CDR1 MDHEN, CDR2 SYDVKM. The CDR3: CASSRPYPQPQHF. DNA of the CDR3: TGTGCCAGCAGCCGCCCCTACCCCCAGCCCCAGCATTTT.

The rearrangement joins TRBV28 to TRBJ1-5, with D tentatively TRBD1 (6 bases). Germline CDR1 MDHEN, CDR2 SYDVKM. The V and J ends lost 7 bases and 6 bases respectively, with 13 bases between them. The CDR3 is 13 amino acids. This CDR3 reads CASNSGGPQPQHF. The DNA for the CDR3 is TGTGCCAGCAATTCCGGGGGGCCTCAGCCCCAGCATTTT.

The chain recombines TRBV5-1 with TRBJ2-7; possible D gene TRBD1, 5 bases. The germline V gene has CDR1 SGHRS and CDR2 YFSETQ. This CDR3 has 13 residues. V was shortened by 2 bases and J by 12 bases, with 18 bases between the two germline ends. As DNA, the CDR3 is TGCGCCAGCAGCTTAGGCACAGGAGCCTTGTGGTACTTC. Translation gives CASSLGTGALWYF.

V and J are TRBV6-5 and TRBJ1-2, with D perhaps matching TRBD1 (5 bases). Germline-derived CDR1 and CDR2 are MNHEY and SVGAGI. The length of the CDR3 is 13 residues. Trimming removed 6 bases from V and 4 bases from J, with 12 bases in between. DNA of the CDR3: TGTGCCAGCAGCAGGGCAGGGTTCTATGGCTACACCTTC. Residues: CASSRAGFYGYTF.

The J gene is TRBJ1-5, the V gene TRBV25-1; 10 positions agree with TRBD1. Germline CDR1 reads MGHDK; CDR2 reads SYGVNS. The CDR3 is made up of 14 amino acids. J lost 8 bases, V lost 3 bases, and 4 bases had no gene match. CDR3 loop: CASSEGQGWKPQHF. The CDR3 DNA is TGTGCCAGCAGTGAGGGACAGGGGTGGAAGCCCCAGCATTTT.

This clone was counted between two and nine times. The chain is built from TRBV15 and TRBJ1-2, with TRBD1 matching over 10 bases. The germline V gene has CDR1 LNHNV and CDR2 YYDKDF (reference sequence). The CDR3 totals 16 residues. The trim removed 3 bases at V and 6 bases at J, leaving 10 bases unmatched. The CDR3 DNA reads TGTGCCACCAGCAGGATTGGACAGGGGGGATGGGATGGCTACACCTTC. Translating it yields CATSRIGQGGWDGYTF.

As DNA, the CDR3 is TGTGCAAGTGGGGCCCAACACTACGAGCAGTACTTC. It codes for CASGAQHYEQYF. This rearrangement joins TRBV2 to TRBJ2-7, with D possibly TRBD1 on 5 matching bases. The CDR3 is 12 amino acids. CDR1 and CDR2 (germline): SNHLY, FYNNEI.

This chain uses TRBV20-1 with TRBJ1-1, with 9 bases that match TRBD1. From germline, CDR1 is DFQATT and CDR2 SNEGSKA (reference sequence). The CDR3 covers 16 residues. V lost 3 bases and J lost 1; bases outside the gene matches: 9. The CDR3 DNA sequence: TGCAGTGCTAGTATCCACGGACAGGGGACGAACACTGAAGCTTTCTTT. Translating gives CSASIHGQGTNTEAFF.